This T cell receptor (beta chain) stems from a study of cytomegalovirus exposure and HLA in healthy donors. 60 Vbeta and 13 Jbeta primers were used in PCR. Method: immunoSEQ multiplex PCR; TCRdb's copy keeps in-frame clones and lacks some. The table has 200,000 or so clones, 75% to 90% seen once; the top ten hold 1.3%. General study points: Reported results showed that the classifier diagnosed cytomegalovirus status with high specificity and sensitivity. For presence/absence analyses, sequencing depth was assumed to be roughly uniform across donors. By HLA locus, TCR association rates varied in a later analysis, with DRB1 showing the most and HLA-C the fewest. Analyzed later, most CMV-associated TCR beta chains appeared HLA-restricted.

The V end lost 3 bases, the J end lost 3 bases, and 11 bases lay between the germline ends. Per germline, CDR1 SEHNR and CDR2 FQNEAQ (reference sequence). CDR3 length equals 14 residues. Concerning this clone: Its specificity is not known.

Source material: PBMCs. This sequence was found in a man aged 25 to 45 in good health and CMV-seronegative. The chain joins TRBV7-9 to TRBJ1-2; no clear D gene. In nucleotides, the CDR3 is TGTGCCAGCAGCTTGGACGGCGGGGACTATGGCTACACCTTC. Translating gives CASSLDGGDYGYTF.